This TCR beta chain is drawn from a study of shared clonotypes between healthy human individuals (dated by TCRdb to 2018 to 2020). As for the study more broadly: The cohort included three men and two women between 18 and 49 years of age. To increase sequencing depth and limit assay-specific biases, different laboratories used diverse techniques to prepare libraries and sequence TCR repertoires. For each donor, CD4 naive and CD4 memory were each given three plates, CD8 naive was given two plates, and CD8 memory was given one plate. Each donor's leukapheresis produced roughly between roughly 0.85 and 9.5 billion PBMCs. The study deeply sequenced blood TCR repertoires of five healthy adults to estimate repertoire size and the extent of clonotype sharing between individuals. Summary of the overall study and its limitations: Naive subsets generally had larger estimated clonotype richness than memory subsets. Incomplete sequencing was indicated by rarefaction of sorted-subset datasets, despite the large sequencing depth. Sampling was restricted to blood, and TCR repertoires in tissue are likely to differ from TCR repertoires in blood. Compared with non-shared clonotypes, the clonotypes found in all four sorted-subset donors had higher generation probabilities. When four donors were compared, the shared fraction of clonotypes was about 5.4% for naive CD4, 3.5% for naive CD8, about 2.5% for memory CD4, and less than 0.5% for memory CD8. The genetic and exposure-history diversity represented was limited by the small number of donors. Pairwise subsampling indicated that sequencing depth was expected to affect the degree of clonotype sharing among donors.

Using the deep immunoSEQ assay, TCR CDR3 regions were amplified from genomic DNA by multiplex PCR. Extracted genomic DNA from each cell subset was distributed evenly across all wells of several immunoSEQ 96-well plates, and each plate was treated as a replicate. For sorted subsets, 150 to 200 ng genomic DNA, equal to 30,000 to 35,000 T cell genomes, was loaded into each replicate PCR. Purified libraries were measured with a Qubit 3.0 fluorometer, size-checked on a Bioanalyzer 2100, and measured again with the KAPA Library Quantification kit. Each immunoSEQ 96-well plate was sequenced on its own single-read 150-cycle Illumina NextSeq 550 flow cell. On the study's bioinformatics: Because only junctional sequences without quality scores were contained in the immunoSEQ output, filtering matching that applied to full-length reads could not be performed. Sequences were annotated with PyIR, a Python wrapper for IgBLAST v1.9, and V/J genes and CDR3 were assigned using IMGT germline references. Reads were filtered out if the reads had weak V/J assignments (E-value above 1e-6), no CDR3, stop codons, out-of-frame junctions, or ambiguous translated residues. V3J clonotypes were defined as sequences sharing an identical inferred V gene, J gene, and CDR3 amino acid sequence. Percentage overlap between repertoires was calculated by dividing the number of shared unique clonotypes by the size of the smaller repertoire. RTK rarefaction, the Chao1 estimator, and Recon v2.1 estimates of unobserved clonotypes were used to assess repertoire richness. OLGA was used to compute generation probabilities for all TCRbeta clonotypes that the gDNA method yielded from a handful of donors. The immuneACCESS repertoire file appears here via TCRdb, limited to in-frame rearrangements. These files lack a portion of the clones; in checked studies, under half of the deficit traces to unresolved V genes, and the cause of the others is not known. The V and J calls and clone size come from that table; D and trimming were worked out from the DNA. The sample records some 1,400,000 clones, roughly 96% of which are singletons. Clones ranked in the top ten supply more than 0.9% of the sample.

Healthy HIV-negative adults with no recently reported acute infections or vaccinations were included as donors. All donors were Caucasian adults living in Nashville, Tennessee, USA. CD4+ T cells were enriched through magnetic negative selection, after which naive cells were positively selected on CD45RA and the remaining negative fraction served as the memory subset. Blood was obtained by leukapheresis, after which PBMCs were separated by Ficoll-Histopaque density gradient centrifugation and cryopreserved in liquid nitrogen vapor phase. Analytical flow cytometry was used to check the purity and quantity of each magnetically sorted T cell population. Genomic DNA was isolated from each sorted fraction and quantified by UV absorbance on a Nanodrop 2000c. Deletion took 1 base off V and 2 bases off J, with a span of 9 bases between the germline ends. The CDR3 has 14 amino acids, counting the end cysteine and phenylalanine. The sequence is cut down to CDR3 DNA, 42 bases in frame from base 1. Taken from the germline V gene, the CDR1 and CDR2 loops are LGHNT and FRNRAP.

On this clone itself: The target of this receptor is not known. No qualities accompany the bases; no much larger clone lies one base away.

The receptor's source is a man aged 25-45 years in good health. The chain is assembled from TRBV12-5 and TRBJ2-7; TRBD2 is a possible D gene, resting on 6 matching bases. The specimen was naive CD4+ T cells sorted from blood. Taken with the paper, the label for cell subset or site translates to: CD45RA+ positively selected. The DNA is TGTGCTAGTGGTTTGGCGGGGAGGCCCTACGAGCAGTACTTC. Translated, it reads CASGLAGRPYEQYF.